The 20 T cell receptor beta chains presented below share a single source sample, sequenced in a study of blood T cell repertoires in COVID-19. Profiling relied on immunoSEQ multiplex PCR, and the TCRdb table lists in-frame clones only, not all of them. The sample comprises approximately 160,000 clones, approximately 83% of which are singletons, and less than 3.5% rests with the top ten. The specimen was peripheral blood. All receptors come from a woman aged 60 to 75 with acute or convalescent COVID-19.

The genes are TRBV25-1 and TRBJ2-3, with TRBD2 as a possible D gene (6 bases). V was cut by 7 bases and J by 1 base, with 21 bases left in between. The CDR3 has 17 amino acids. Germline values: CDR1 MGHDK, CDR2 SYGVNS. The CDR3 region is CASMGSGLPMGTDTQYF. The CDR3 nucleotides read TGTGCCAGCATGGGCTCGGGACTCCCAATGGGCACAGATACGCAGTATTTT.

This chain connects TRBV5-4 to TRBJ2-7; D unclear. Germline CDR1 is SGHNT and CDR2 is YYREEE (reference sequence). The V end was cut by 1 base, the J end by 2 bases, with 16 bases between. The CDR3 is made up of 16 amino acids. DNA for the CDR3: TGTGCCAGCAGCTTGAAGGCAGGTCCACTCACCTACGAGCAGTACTTC. The encoded protein is CASSLKAGPLTYEQYF.

This clone was counted a few times. The chain uses TRBV29-1 and TRBJ1-4; TRBD1 aligns across 7 bases. V shed 0 bases, J shed 5 bases, and the junction held 3 bases outside the gene matches. Germline loops: CDR1 SQVTM, CDR2 ANQGSEA. The CDR3 covers 14 residues. The CDR3 here is CSVEDRGQNEKLFF. The CDR3 DNA follows: TGCAGCGTTGAAGATAGGGGACAGAATGAAAAACTGTTTTTT.

Ten or more counts support this clone. This chain joins TRBV21-1 and TRBJ2-3; the table's D call, TRBD2, has no DNA check behind it. TRBV21-1 is labeled a pseudogene. The CDR3 covers 20 residues. The CDR3 loop is CASSPEIGTSGGPSTDTQYF. The CDR3 nucleotides read TGTGCCAGCAGCCCCGAAATCGGGACTAGCGGGGGACCTAGCACAGATACGCAGTATTTT.

This clone was counted a single time. The chain is built from TRBV6-5 and TRBJ1-4, with TRBD1 matching over 10 bases. The CDR3 spans 14 residues. Germline CDR1 is MNHEY and CDR2 is SVGAGI. V lost 6 bases to trimming and J lost 7 bases; unmatched junction nucleotides: 5. In DNA, the CDR3 is TGTGCCAGCAGGGGGACAGGGGAGGGTGAAAAACTGTTTTTT. Translated: CASRGTGEGEKLFF.

The V gene is TRBV7-2, the J gene TRBJ2-3, with 10 bases that match TRBD2. The trim removed 2 bases at V and 1 base at J, leaving 12 bases unmatched. The CDR3 has 19 amino acids. Germline V gene lookup returns CDR1 SGHTA and CDR2 FQGNSA. The CDR3 here is CASSLRGSSGGLRTDTQYF. CDR3 sequence (DNA): TGTGCCAGCAGCTTACGTGGGTCTAGCGGGGGCCTCCGCACAGATACGCAGTATTTT.

This clone occurred a few times. V and J are TRBV10-3 and TRBJ1-1; 9 bases line up with TRBD1. CDR1 ENHRY and CDR2 SYGVKD come from the germline V gene. V was pared by 8 bases and J by 3 bases, with 13 bases of the junction left unmatched. This CDR3 is built from 16 residues. Written as DNA, the CDR3 is TGTGCCATCTCCCCCGGGACAGGGTGGGGGGACACTGAAGCTTTCTTT. Translation gives CAISPGTGWGDTEAFF.

The V gene is TRBV4-2, the J gene TRBJ1-6; 12 nucleotides agree with TRBD1. The V gene end was trimmed by 4 bases and the J gene end by 8 bases; junction bases not matched to a gene: 3. CDR1 and CDR2 from the germline V gene are LGHNA and YNFKEQ. The CDR3 spans 15 residues. The CDR3 region is CASSRDRGRDSPLHF. CDR3 coding DNA: TGTGCCAGCAGCCGGGACAGGGGGCGGGATTCACCCCTCCACTTT.

The V and J genes are TRBV7-2 and TRBJ1-5; D is uncertain. Trimming pared 5 bases from V and 4 bases from J, leaving 18 bases between. This CDR3 is 16 amino acids long. The germline V gene has CDR1 SGHTA and CDR2 FQGNSA. The CDR3 region has the DNA TGTGCCAGCAGCCCACCGCCGGCGGCTGGAAATCAGCCCCAGCATTTT. Translating it yields CASSPPPAAGNQPQHF.

The chain links TRBV6-6 to TRBJ1-4; 9 nucleotides match TRBD1. V shed 5 bases and J 3 bases; nucleotides not matched to a gene: 4. The CDR3 extends over 15 amino acids. Germline assignment: CDR1 MNHNY and CDR2 SVGAGI (reference sequence). As DNA, the CDR3 is TGTGCCAGCAGTGCAAGGACAGGGGCTAATGAAAAACTGTTTTTT. Translation gives CASSARTGANEKLFF.

V and J are TRBV6-5 and TRBJ1-3; 8 bases map to TRBD1. Looked up from germline, CDR1 is MNHEY and CDR2 is SVGAGI. The CDR3 is 13 residues long. V shed 6 bases and J 3 bases; nucleotides not matched to a gene: 1. The CDR3 loop is CASSDRGGNTIYF. CDR3 nucleotides: TGTGCCAGCAGCGACAGGGGTGGAAACACCATATATTTT.

The chain couples TRBV7-6 to TRBJ1-1; 9 nucleotides line up with TRBD1. The CDR3 sequence is 15 residues long. J was trimmed by 1 base and V by 5 bases; bases with no gene match: 5. The germline gives CDR1 SGHVS, CDR2 FNYEAQ. CDR3 sequence: CASSARTGANTEAFF. CDR3 coding DNA: TGTGCCAGCAGCGCAAGGACAGGGGCGAACACTGAAGCTTTCTTT. The full variable domain, its missing parts supplied by reference TRBV7-6 and TRBJ1-1, is GAGVSQSPRYKVTKRGQDVALRCDPISGHVSLYWYRQALGQGPEFLTYFNYEAQQDKSGLPNDRFSAERPEGSISTLTIQRTEQRDSAMYRCASSARTGANTEAFFGQGTRLTVV.

The chain couples TRBV11-3 to TRBJ2-7, with TRBD1 matching 9 bases. V was clipped by 1 base and J by 4 bases; unmatched bases: 8. Germline CDR1 reads SGHNT; CDR2 reads YENEEA. The CDR3 spans 16 residues. CDR3 residues: CASSLASGTGNYEQYF. CDR3 bases: TGTGCCAGCAGCTTAGCTTCCGGGACAGGGAATTACGAGCAGTACTTC.

This chain connects TRBV11-3 to TRBJ2-2; maybe TRBD2 (5 bases). Germline lookup yields CDR1 SGHNT and CDR2 YENEEA. Trimming stripped 4 bases from V and 8 bases from J, with 11 bases between. The CDR3 is 13 residues long. In DNA, the CDR3 is TGTGCCAGCAGCTCTCCCCCGGGGGGGGAGCTGTTTTTT. Residues: CASSSPPGGELFF.

The J gene is TRBJ1-1, the V gene TRBV28, with 9 bases fitting TRBD1. The germline CDR1 and CDR2 sequences are MDHEN and SYDVKM. J gave up 0 bases and V 5 bases, and 7 bases lay outside the gene matches. This CDR3 has 16 residues. CDR3 DNA: TGTGCCAGCAGTGGGGCCGGGACAGGGATGAACACTGAAGCTTTCTTT. It translates to CASSGAGTGMNTEAFF.

This clone was seen only once. The chain combines TRBV6-2 or TRBV6-3 with TRBJ2-5; maybe TRBD1 (7 bases). Germline values: CDR1 MNHEY, CDR2 SVGEGT. This CDR3 region has 14 residues. The V gene lost 5 bases and the J gene lost 1 base, with 11 bases spanning the gap. This CDR3 is CASSQGGSQETQYF. The CDR3 DNA is TGTGCCAGCAGTCAGGGGGGTTCCCAAGAGACCCAGTACTTC.

The chain has TRBV10-3 and TRBJ2-5; D is possibly TRBD2 (6 bases). V dropped 10 bases and J dropped 5 bases, with 17 bases sitting between them. The CDR3 has 13 amino acids. Germline V gene data show CDR1 as ENHRY and CDR2 as SYGVKD. The CDR3 nucleotides read TGTGCCACCGACGGCGGGGTCGGTGAGACCCAGTACTTC. This encodes CATDGGVGETQYF.

J is TRBJ2-1 and V is TRBV28; TRBD2 agrees at 15 bases. This CDR3 is 18 amino acids long. In germline, CDR1 is MDHEN, CDR2 SYDVKM. V was clipped by 3 bases and J by 0 bases; unmatched bases: 3. The CDR3: CASSLGLAGGSSYNEQFF. The DNA of the CDR3 is TGTGCCAGCAGTTTGGGACTAGCGGGGGGAAGCTCCTACAATGAGCAGTTCTTC.

Concerning this clone: The identical CDR3 is also encoded by other nucleotide sequences in the sample. V gene TRBV28 combines with J gene TRBJ1-2; D possibly corresponds to TRBD1 (5 bases). The CDR3 length is 12 residues. The V and J ends lost 5 bases and 2 bases respectively, with 6 bases between them. Germline lookup yields CDR1 MDHEN and CDR2 SYDVKM. The DNA of the CDR3 is TGTGCCAGCAGTAGACAGAACTATGGCTACACCTTC. As protein: CASSRQNYGYTF.

V is TRBV4-3 and J is TRBJ2-2; 9 positions match TRBD1. The V and J ends lost 3 bases and 4 bases, in that order; junction bases with no gene match: 3. This CDR3 contains 15 residues. The germline V gene encodes CDR1 LGHNA and CDR2 YSLEER. CDR3: CASSQEQGATGELFF. Here the CDR3 DNA reads TGCGCCAGCAGCCAGGAACAGGGGGCCACCGGGGAGCTGTTTTTT.